The TCR beta chain described here comes from a study of T-cell reconstitution after alpha-beta-depleted transplantation in children. The J segment lost 2 bases and the V segment lost 6 bases, leaving 9 bases of the junction unmatched. Germline CDR1 DFQATT, CDR2 SNEGSKA (reference sequence). The CDR3 totals 14 residues. Unique molecular identifiers were incorporated into the prepared TCRbeta library. Each CDR3 protein is one row after TCRdb ran MiXCR on the PCR reads. In the table there are roughly 220,000 distinct CDR3 sequences, about 12% of which are singletons. There are many counts of this clonotype.

V gene TRBV20-1 combines with J gene TRBJ2-7, with 8 bases fitting TRBD2. The sample here was PBMCs from the stem cell graft donor, taken from the stem cell graft. This sequence originates from a human donor who donated a stem cell graft to a child with acute lymphoblastic leukemia. The DNA for the CDR3 is TGCAGTGCGGGGGGAGCGGGGGAGGCCTACGAGCAGTACTTC. It translates to CSAGGAGEAYEQYF.